This entry features one T cell receptor beta chain sequence. The sample is drawn from a study of glioma-infiltrating T cells after dendritic cell vaccination. With 6 bases removed from V and 9 bases from J, the gap between germline ends came to 23 bases. Germline V gives CDR1 SNHLY, CDR2 FYNNEI. The CDR3 consists of 15 residues. Up to about 2 ug genomic DNA was used for TCRB CDR3 amplification. Assay used: immunoSEQ multiplex PCR; TCRdb lists only in-frame clones, some missing. This table has about 96,000 clones, 70% to 80% appearing once. This sequence originates from a human donor with glioblastoma. This chain connects TRBV2 to TRBJ1-2, with no clear D. The specimen was blood, collected before dendritic cell vaccination. For the CDR3, the DNA is TGTGCCAGCAGATACATTCGAGCAGGTTTGCTATGCTACACCTTC. It encodes CASRYIRAGLLCYTF.